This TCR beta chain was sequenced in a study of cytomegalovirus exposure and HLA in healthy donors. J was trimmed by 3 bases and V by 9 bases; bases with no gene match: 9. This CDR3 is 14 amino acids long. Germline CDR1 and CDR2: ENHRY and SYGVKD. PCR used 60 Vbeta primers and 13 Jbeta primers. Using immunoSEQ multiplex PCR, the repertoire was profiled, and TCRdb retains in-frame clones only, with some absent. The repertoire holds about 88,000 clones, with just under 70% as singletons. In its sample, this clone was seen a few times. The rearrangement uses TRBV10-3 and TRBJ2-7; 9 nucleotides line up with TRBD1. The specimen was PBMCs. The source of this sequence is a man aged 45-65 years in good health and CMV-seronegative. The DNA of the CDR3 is TGTGCCATAGGACAGGGGAAATCTGTCTACGAGCAGTACTTC. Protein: CAIGQGKSVYEQYF.